A selection of T cell receptor beta chains follows, all from one sample in a study of T cells in Graves' hyperthyroidism and ophthalmopathy. TCRdb used MiXCR to reprocess the multiplex PCR reads, holding one entry per CDR3 protein. This table has 500,000 to 600,000 distinct CDR3 sequences, 40% to 55% appearing once. Sequenced sample: peripheral blood or thyroid tissue (not recorded which). The receptor source for this set is an adult woman with Graves' disease, either hyperthyroidism or ophthalmopathy (not recorded which). CDR3s include the opening cysteine and the closing phenylalanine or tryptophan. The D gene is left open where the match is weak. Not every row has a clone size; where given, it reads once, few, many or a size class.

V	size	J	D	DNA	CDR3
TRBV12-3/TRBV12-4	many	TRBJ1-2	.	TGTGCCAGCAGTTTTTCAACATCCATCCTTGGTGGCTACACCTTC	CASSFSTSILGGYTF
TRBV2	.	TRBJ1-6	.	TGTGCCAGCAGGTTGTGGGTTGAAAGTTCACCCCTCCACTTT	CASRLWVESSPLHF
TRBV28	.	TRBJ2-2	TRBD2	TGTGCCAGCAGCCAAGATCTGGCTAGCGGGACCGGGGAGCTGTTTTTT	CASSQDLASGTGELFF
TRBV2	.	TRBJ2-2	.	TGTGCCAGCAGTGAATACGGGAGCGTAAACACCGGGGAGCTGTTTTTT	CASSEYGSVNTGELFF
TRBV6-2/TRBV6-3	.	TRBJ1-5	.	TGTGCCAGCAGTTATTCCACAACGGGGGCGGCTTGGCCCCAGCATTTT	CASSYSTTGAAWPQHF
TRBV7-2	.	TRBJ2-5	TRBD2	TGTGCCAGCAGCCGTCCGGGGGGAGCGGGAGGGGAGACCCAGTACTTC	CASSRPGGAGGETQYF
TRBV15	few	TRBJ1-5	TRBD1	TGTGCCACCCAAGGACAGGGGAGTAGACAGCCCCAGCATTTT	CATQGQGSRQPQHF
TRBV4-3	many	TRBJ2-2	TRBD1	TGCGCCAGCAGTCTTGACCCGGGACAGGGGGGCGGGGAGCTGTTTTTT	CASSLDPGQGGGELFF
TRBV2	many	TRBJ2-2	TRBD2	TGTGCCAGCAGTGAGAGCGGGAGTGACACCGGGGAGCTGTTTTTT	CASSESGSDTGELFF
TRBV20-1	many	TRBJ2-7	.	TGCAGTGCGCACCTGGGACATTTGAGCTCCTACGAGCAGTACTTC	CSAHLGHLSSYEQYF
TRBV4-3	.	TRBJ2-7	TRBD2	TGCGCCAGCAGCCAAGAGTGTACGGGACTAGCGGGCTCCTACGAGCAGTACTTC	CASSQECTGLAGSYEQYF
TRBV10-1	.	TRBJ1-1	TRBD1	TGCGCCAGTGGGACAGGGGCGGGTGAAGCTTTCTTT	CASGTGAGEAFF
TRBV29-1	.	TRBJ1-2	.	TGCAGCGTTGGGGGGGGGGAAGGCTACACCTTC	CSVGGGEGYTF
TRBV20-1	.	TRBJ1-2	.	TGCAGTGCATGGGGGGGGTATGGCTACACCTTC	CSAWGGYGYTF
TRBV2	.	TRBJ2-7	TRBD2	TGTGCCAGCAGCTTGGGTCCTAGCGGGACCTCCTTTGAGCAGTACTTC	CASSLGPSGTSFEQYF
TRBV20-1	once	TRBJ2-7	.	TGCAGCGCTAGCCCACGACCCGAGCAGTACTTC	CSASPRPEQYF
TRBV7-8	.	TRBJ2-5	.	TGTGCCAGCAGTTTAATGCGTGGGGAGACCCAGTACTTC	CASSLMRGETQYF
TRBV14	.	TRBJ2-2	TRBD1	TGTGCCAGCAGCAGACGACAGGGGAACACCGGGGAGCTGTTTTTT	CASSRRQGNTGELFF
TRBV28	.	TRBJ1-2	.	TGTGCCAGCAGCCCCCCGGGCACGGGAAGTATCTATGGCTACACCTTC	CASSPPGTGSIYGYTF
TRBV7-6	many	TRBJ2-7	TRBD2	TGTGCCAGCAGCTTACTAGGTAGCGGGAGGATATACGAGCAGTACTTC	CASSLLGSGRIYEQYF
TRBV6-5	.	TRBJ1-1	TRBD1	TGTGCCAGCAGCCTCCTACAGGGGGCCGGGAACACTGAAGCTTTCTTT	CASSLLQGAGNTEAFF
TRBV7-3	.	TRBJ2-3	.	TGTGCCAGCAGCTTAGCAGGGTCGGCAGATACGCAGTATTTT	CASSLAGSADTQYF
TRBV9	.	TRBJ2-7	.	TGTGCCAGCAGCGCTTCGGTGGGAGCCTACGAGCAGTACTTC	CASSASVGAYEQYF
TRBV12-3/TRBV12-4	.	TRBJ1-2	.	TGTGCCAGCAGTGAGGTTTCGGACGTCTTC	CASSEVSDVF
TRBV29-1	few	TRBJ1-2	.	TGCAGCGTTGAGAAGGAGCAGGCCTATGGCTACACCTTC	CSVEKEQAYGYTF
TRBV18	.	TRBJ1-1	.	TGTGCCAGCGAAGGAACCGGGACACCGGCTTTCTTT	CASEGTGTPAFF
TRBV20-1	once	TRBJ2-7	TRBD1	TGCAGTGCTATTAGGACAGGGGTTTGGTACGAGCAGTACTTC	CSAIRTGVWYEQYF
TRBV7-9	.	TRBJ1-2	TRBD1	TGTGCCAGCAGACCGACAGGGTCGTCTGGAAACACCTTC	CASRPTGSSGNTF
TRBV7-7	.	TRBJ2-7	.	TGTGCCAGCCGCCCAGGTTGGGGGGAACACTACGAGCAGTACTTC	CASRPGWGEHYEQYF
TRBV9	.	TRBJ1-6	.	TGTGCCAGCAGCGGCACTGATTATAATTCACCCCTCCACTTT	CASSGTDYNSPLHF
TRBV2	many	TRBJ1-2	.	TGTGCCAGCAGGCACCCGGGACTGCCGGGTACCTTC	CASRHPGLPGTF
TRBV12-3/TRBV12-4	few	TRBJ1-1	.	TGTGCCAGCAGTTTCAACAGGTCCCCGGGGACTGAAGCTTTCTTT	CASSFNRSPGTEAFF
TRBV7-9	.	TRBJ1-1	.	TGTGCCAGCAGGTCCCAACTACAACCGAACACTGAAGCTTTCTTT	CASRSQLQPNTEAFF
TRBV9	.	TRBJ1-1	.	TGTGCCAGCAGCGTAGCTCCAGGGATCACTGAAGCTTTCTTT	CASSVAPGITEAFF
TRBV10-3	.	TRBJ1-6	.	TGTGCCATCAGTGCGCAGGGGAGACCAACGAGCCCGCGTTCACCCCTCCACTTT	CAISAQGRPTSPRSPLHF
TRBV19	.	TRBJ1-5	.	TGTGCCAGTAGTACCCGGATTAATCAGCCCCAGCATTTT	CASSTRINQPQHF
TRBV10-3	many	TRBJ1-2	.	TGTGCCATCAGTGAGACGTTAAGGGCCGACTATGGCTACACCTTC	CAISETLRADYGYTF
TRBV29-1	.	TRBJ2-1	.	TGCAGCGTTGAAGTTAGCTTTGAGCAGTTCTTC	CSVEVSFEQFF
TRBV2	many	TRBJ2-7	.	TGTGCCAGCACAGCTAGCATCTTCTCCTACGAGCAGTACTTC	CASTASIFSYEQYF
TRBV9	few	TRBJ2-6	.	TGTGCCAGCTCACCCTCGGGACTTTTTGGGGCCAACGTCCTGACTTTC	CASSPSGLFGANVLTF
TRBV29-1	.	TRBJ1-1	.	TGCAGCGGCACTTCTACTGAAGCTTTCTTT	CSGTSTEAFF